These T cell receptor beta chains were read from a single sample in a study of T cell responses to AZD1222 COVID-19 vaccine. The method was immunoSEQ multiplex PCR; TCRdb's version includes in-frame clones alone and lacks a portion of them. The sample consists of around 130,000 clones, 89% of them appearing once. This specimen consisted of peripheral blood, obtained 28 days after the second AZD1222 dose. The origin of the receptors is an adult who received the AZD1222 COVID-19 vaccine. The CDR3 runs from the conserved cysteine through the conserved F or W. Fields, in order: clone size, D gene, V gene, J gene, CDR3 protein, CDR3 DNA. D genes are given only for firm matches. Clone size is stated in some rows and not others, as once, few, many or a class when expanded.

-	-	TRBV3-1/TRBV3-2	TRBJ2-2	CASSQVLMRGAGELFF	TGTGCCAGCAGCCAAGTCCTGATGCGGGGAGCCGGGGAGCTGTTTTTT
-	-	TRBV4-1	TRBJ1-5	CASSQEDGYQPQHF	TGCGCCAGCAGCCAAGAGGACGGATATCAGCCCCAGCATTTT
-	-	TRBV10-3	TRBJ1-2	CAISESGPNYGYTF	TGTGCCATCAGTGAATCGGGACCTAACTATGGCTACACCTTC
-	TRBD1	TRBV3-1/TRBV3-2	TRBJ1-2	CASSPSDRPRYTF	TGTGCCAGCAGCCCCTCGGACAGGCCCCGGTACACCTTC
once	-	TRBV10-3	TRBJ2-7	CAISPQPKLEQYF	TGTGCCATCAGTCCACAGCCAAAGCTCGAGCAGTACTTC
-	-	TRBV19	TRBJ1-5	CAGGWPQHF	TGTGCAGGCGGGTGGCCCCAGCATTTT
-	-	TRBV18	TRBJ2-3	CASSTELPSTDTQYF	TGTGCCAGCTCAACGGAGTTACCTAGCACAGATACGCAGTATTTT
-	TRBD1	TRBV6-5	TRBJ1-2	CASSLQGDYGYTF	TGTGCCAGCAGCCTACAGGGGGACTATGGCTACACCTTC
-	-	TRBV7-9	TRBJ2-7	CASSVRVQPEQYF	TGTGCCAGCAGCGTCAGAGTCCAGCCCGAGCAGTACTTC
once	-	TRBV19	TRBJ1-3	CASNPASAGNTIYF	TGTGCCAGTAACCCGGCCAGTGCAGGAAACACCATATATTTT
-	-	TRBV12-3/TRBV12-4	TRBJ1-1	CASSFNVNTEAFF	TGTGCCAGCAGTTTCAATGTGAACACTGAAGCTTTCTTT
once	-	TRBV3-1/TRBV3-2	TRBJ2-7	CASSGPYEQYF	TGTGCCAGCAGCGGGCCCTACGAGCAGTACTTC
-	-	TRBV9	TRBJ1-4	CASSAQVGDPREKLFF	TGTGCCAGCAGCGCCCAGGTAGGGGACCCAAGGGAAAAACTGTTTTTT
-	TRBD2	TRBV5-1	TRBJ2-4	CASSVREGRDIQYF	TGCGCCAGCAGCGTCCGGGAGGGTAGGGACATTCAGTACTTC
-	TRBD1	TRBV6-2/TRBV6-3	TRBJ1-4	CASSRGQGGEKLFF	TGTGCCAGCAGTCGGGGACAGGGAGGGGAAAAACTGTTTTTT
-	TRBD2	TRBV27	TRBJ2-7	CASSLLAGGSYEQYF	TGTGCCAGCAGTTTACTAGCGGGAGGTTCCTACGAGCAGTACTTC
-	TRBD1	TRBV18	TRBJ1-5	CASSPGTGVRSQPQHF	TGTGCCAGCTCACCAGGGACAGGGGTAAGGAGTCAGCCCCAGCATTTT
-	-	TRBV5-1	TRBJ1-4	CASSLGQLANEKLFF	TGCGCCAGCAGCTTGGGACAGCTGGCTAATGAAAAACTGTTTTTT
-	-	TRBV9	TRBJ2-7	CASSVGPGEQYF	TGTGCCAGCAGCGTAGGCCCGGGCGAGCAGTACTTC
-	-	TRBV7-6	TRBJ2-7	CASSLFGERDEQYF	TGTGCCAGCAGCTTATTTGGGGAGCGGGACGAGCAGTACTTC